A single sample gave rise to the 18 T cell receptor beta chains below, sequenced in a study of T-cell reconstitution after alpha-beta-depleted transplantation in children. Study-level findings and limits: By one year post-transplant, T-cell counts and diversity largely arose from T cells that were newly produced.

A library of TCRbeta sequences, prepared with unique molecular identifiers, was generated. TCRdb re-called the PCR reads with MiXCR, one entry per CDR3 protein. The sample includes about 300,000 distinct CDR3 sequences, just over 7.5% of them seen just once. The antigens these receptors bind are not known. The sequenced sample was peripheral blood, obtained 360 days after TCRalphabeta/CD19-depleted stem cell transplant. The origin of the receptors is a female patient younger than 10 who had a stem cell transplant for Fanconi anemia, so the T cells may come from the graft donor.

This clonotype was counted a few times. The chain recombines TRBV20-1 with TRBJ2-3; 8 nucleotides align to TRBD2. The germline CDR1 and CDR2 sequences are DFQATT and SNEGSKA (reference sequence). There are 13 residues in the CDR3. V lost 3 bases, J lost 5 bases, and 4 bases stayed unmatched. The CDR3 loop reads CSASGRALDTQYF. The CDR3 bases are TGCAGTGCTAGCGGGAGGGCCCTAGATACGCAGTATTTT.

The CDR3 region is CASSGLQGANYGYTF. For the CDR3, the DNA is TGCGCCAGCAGCGGACTACAGGGAGCTAACTATGGCTACACCTTC. The J gene is TRBJ1-2, the V gene TRBV5-1; D is possibly TRBD1 (6 bases). Trimming stripped 4 bases from V and 0 bases from J, with 13 bases between. Germline V lookup: CDR1 SGHRS, CDR2 YFSETQ. CDR3 length: 15 residues.

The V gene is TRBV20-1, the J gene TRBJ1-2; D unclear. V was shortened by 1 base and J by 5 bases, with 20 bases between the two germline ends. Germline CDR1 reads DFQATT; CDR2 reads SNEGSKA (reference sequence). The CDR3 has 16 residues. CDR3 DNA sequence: TGCAGTGCTAGAGCACTCAATGGGGTTATCCGGTATGGCTACACCTTC. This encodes CSARALNGVIRYGYTF.

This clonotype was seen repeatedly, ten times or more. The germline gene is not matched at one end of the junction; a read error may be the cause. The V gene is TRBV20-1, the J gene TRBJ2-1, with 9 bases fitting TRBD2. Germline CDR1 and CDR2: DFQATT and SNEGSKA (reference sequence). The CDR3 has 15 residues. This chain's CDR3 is CSARDQAGGYNEQFF. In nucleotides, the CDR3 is TGCAGTGCAAGAGATCAAGCGGGGGGCTACAATGAGCAGTTCTTC.

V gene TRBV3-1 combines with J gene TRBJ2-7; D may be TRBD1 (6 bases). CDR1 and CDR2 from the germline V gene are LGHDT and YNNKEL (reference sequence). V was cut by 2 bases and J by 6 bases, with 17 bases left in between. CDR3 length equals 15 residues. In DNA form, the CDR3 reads TGTGCCAGCAGCCAAACGTTAACAGGGTCCCTCGAGCAGTACTTC. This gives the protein CASSQTLTGSLEQYF.

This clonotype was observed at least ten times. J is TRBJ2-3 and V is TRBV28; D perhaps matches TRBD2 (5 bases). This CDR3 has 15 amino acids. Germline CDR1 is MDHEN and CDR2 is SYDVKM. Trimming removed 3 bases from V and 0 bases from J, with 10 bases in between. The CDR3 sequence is CASSFGPSSTDTQYF. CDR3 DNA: TGTGCCAGCAGTTTCGGCCCTAGCAGCACAGATACGCAGTATTTT.

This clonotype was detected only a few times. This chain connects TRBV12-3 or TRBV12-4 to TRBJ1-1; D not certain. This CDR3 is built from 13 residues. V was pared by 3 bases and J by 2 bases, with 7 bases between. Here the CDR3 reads CASSFRANTEAFF. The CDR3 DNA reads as TGTGCCAGCAGTTTCCGGGCTAACACTGAAGCTTTCTTT.

The CDR3 loop reads CASSPVQGNYEQYF. CDR3 coding DNA: TGCGCCAGCAGCCCCGTGCAGGGTAACTACGAGCAGTACTTC. V is TRBV5-1 and J is TRBJ2-7; D is possibly TRBD1 (5 bases). Germline V gene lookup returns CDR1 SGHRS and CDR2 YFSETQ. This CDR3 is built from 14 residues. Trimming pared 4 bases from V and 3 bases from J, leaving 14 bases between.

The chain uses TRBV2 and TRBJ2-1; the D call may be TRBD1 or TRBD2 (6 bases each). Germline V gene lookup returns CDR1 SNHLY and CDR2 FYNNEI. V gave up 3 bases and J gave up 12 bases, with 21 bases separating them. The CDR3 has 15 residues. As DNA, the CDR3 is TGTGCCAGCAGTGATGTGGGGGGCCCTACCTTTGTGCAGTTCTTC. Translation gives CASSDVGGPTFVQFF.

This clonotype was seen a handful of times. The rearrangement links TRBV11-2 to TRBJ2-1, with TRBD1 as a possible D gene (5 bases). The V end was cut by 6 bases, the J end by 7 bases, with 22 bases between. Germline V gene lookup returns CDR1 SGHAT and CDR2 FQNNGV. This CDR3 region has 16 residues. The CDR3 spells CASRALQEFPSNEQFF. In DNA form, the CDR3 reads TGTGCCAGCAGGGCATTACAGGAGTTTCCCTCGAATGAGCAGTTCTTC. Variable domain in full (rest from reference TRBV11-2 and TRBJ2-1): EAGVAQSPRYKIIEKRQSVAFWCNPISGHATLYWYQQILGQGPKLLIQFQNNGVVDDSQLPKDRFSAERLKGVDSTLKIQPAKLEDSAVYLCASRALQEFPSNEQFFGPGTRLTVL.

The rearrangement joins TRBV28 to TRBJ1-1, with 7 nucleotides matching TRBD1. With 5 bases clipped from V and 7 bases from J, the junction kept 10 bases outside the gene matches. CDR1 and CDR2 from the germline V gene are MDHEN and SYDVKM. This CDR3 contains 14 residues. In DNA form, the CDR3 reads TGTGCCAGCAGTATCGGGACAGAGCTTATTGAAGCTTTCTTT. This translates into CASSIGTELIEAFF.

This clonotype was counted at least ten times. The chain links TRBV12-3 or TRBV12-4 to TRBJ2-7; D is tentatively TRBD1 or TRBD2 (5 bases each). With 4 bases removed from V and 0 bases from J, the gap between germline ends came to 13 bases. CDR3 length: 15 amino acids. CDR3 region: CASSSARDGSYEQYF. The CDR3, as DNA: TGTGCCAGCAGTTCCGCCAGGGACGGCTCCTACGAGCAGTACTTC.

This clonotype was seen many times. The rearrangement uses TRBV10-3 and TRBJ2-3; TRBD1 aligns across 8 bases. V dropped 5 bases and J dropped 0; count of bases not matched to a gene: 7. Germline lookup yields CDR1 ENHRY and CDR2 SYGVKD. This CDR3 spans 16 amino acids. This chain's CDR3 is CAISPGTGPSTDTQYF. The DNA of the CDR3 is TGTGCCATCAGTCCGGGGACAGGACCAAGCACAGATACGCAGTATTTT.

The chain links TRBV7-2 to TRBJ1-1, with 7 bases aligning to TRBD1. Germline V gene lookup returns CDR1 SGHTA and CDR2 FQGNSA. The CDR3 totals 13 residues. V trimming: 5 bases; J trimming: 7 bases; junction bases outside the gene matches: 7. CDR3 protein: CASSQRGLSEAFF. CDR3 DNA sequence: TGTGCCAGCAGCCAAAGGGGGCTTAGTGAAGCTTTCTTT.

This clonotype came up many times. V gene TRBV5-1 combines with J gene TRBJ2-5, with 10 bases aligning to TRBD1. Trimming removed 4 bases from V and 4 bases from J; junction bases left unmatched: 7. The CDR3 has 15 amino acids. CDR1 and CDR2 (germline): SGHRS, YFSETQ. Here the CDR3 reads CASSPGQGRGETQYF. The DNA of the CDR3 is TGCGCCAGCAGCCCGGGACAGGGGAGGGGAGAGACCCAGTACTTC.

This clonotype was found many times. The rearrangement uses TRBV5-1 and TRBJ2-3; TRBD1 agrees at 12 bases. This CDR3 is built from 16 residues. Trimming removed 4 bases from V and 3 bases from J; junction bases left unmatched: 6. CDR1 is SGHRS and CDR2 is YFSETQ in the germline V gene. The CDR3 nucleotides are TGCGCCAGCAGCACCGGGACAGGGGGCCAGACAGATACGCAGTATTTT. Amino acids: CASSTGTGGQTDTQYF.

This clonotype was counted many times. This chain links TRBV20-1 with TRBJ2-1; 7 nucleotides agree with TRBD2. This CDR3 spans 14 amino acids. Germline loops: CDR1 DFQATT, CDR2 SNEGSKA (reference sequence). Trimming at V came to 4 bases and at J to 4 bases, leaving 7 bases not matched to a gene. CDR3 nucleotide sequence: TGCAGTGCTATACCGGGGACTACTTACAATGAGCAGTTCTTC. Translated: CSAIPGTTYNEQFF.

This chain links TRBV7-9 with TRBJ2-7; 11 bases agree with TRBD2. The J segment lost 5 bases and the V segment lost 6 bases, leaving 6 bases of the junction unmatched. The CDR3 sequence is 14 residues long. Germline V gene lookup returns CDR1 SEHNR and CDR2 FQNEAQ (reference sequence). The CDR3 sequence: CASSFSGRADEQYF. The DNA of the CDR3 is TGTGCCAGCAGTTTTAGCGGGAGGGCCGACGAGCAGTACTTC.